The clone carrying this TCR beta chain was seen only once. Its antigen is unidentified. Germline V gene lookup returns CDR1 KGHDR and CDR2 SFDVKD. The CDR3 totals 12 residues. V dropped 8 bases and J dropped 0 bases, with 6 bases sitting between them. The method was immunoSEQ multiplex PCR; TCRdb's version includes in-frame clones alone and lacks a portion of them. The data hold about 680,000 clones, with more than 80% observed a single time. The sample originates from a study of Ad26.COV2.S vaccination and SARS-CoV-2 variants. Study background: Recipients of Ad26.COV2.S got it intramuscularly, once or twice 56 days apart.

Regarding the study as a whole: Once vaccination had occurred, spike-specific CD8+ and CD4+ T cell responses reportedly showed substantial breadth. Vaccine and placebo groups showed comparable non-spike TCR breadth.

Noted treatment: some 20 received Ad26.COV2.S at low or high dose, single or two shots; about 5 received placebo; per-sample allocation not given. Following the first vaccine or placebo injection, samples were taken on day 63. The material was peripheral blood, obtained in a trial of Ad26.COV2.S vaccine versus placebo. This receptor was obtained from a person aged 18-65 years who received the Ad26.COV2.S COVID-19 vaccine or a placebo. The chain has TRBV24-1 and TRBJ1-1, with D uncertain. In DNA form, the CDR3 reads TGTGCCACCAAGAAGATGAACACTGAAGCTTTCTTT. Amino acid sequence: CATKKMNTEAFF.